This TCR beta chain came from a study of cytomegalovirus exposure and HLA in healthy donors. Study in general: Among approximately 390 genotyped donors, roughly 80% fell in the Caucasian-associated ancestry cluster.

This clone appeared a single time. The antigen remains undetermined. Trimming removed 8 bases at V and 9 bases at J, with 17 bases between. Germline loops: CDR1 MNHEY, CDR2 SMNVEV (reference sequence). The CDR3 runs to 13 residues. Findings of the study overall: Later analysis reportedly placed an Asian-associated ancestry cluster below the approximately 730-donor mean in N-insertions.

The PCR made use of 60 Vbeta and 13 Jbeta primers. Assay: immunoSEQ multiplex PCR; the TCRdb copy retains only in-frame clones and omits some. Of under 300,000 clones listed, about nine tenths are singletons. The gene calls are TRBV27 and TRBJ2-1; D not resolved. The sample taken for sequencing was PBMCs. The TCR was taken from a man in his forties in good health and CMV-seropositive. DNA for the CDR3: TGTGCCAGCGCCCGGTCGGTGACTGGTGAGCAGTTCTTC. Protein: CASARSVTGEQFF.